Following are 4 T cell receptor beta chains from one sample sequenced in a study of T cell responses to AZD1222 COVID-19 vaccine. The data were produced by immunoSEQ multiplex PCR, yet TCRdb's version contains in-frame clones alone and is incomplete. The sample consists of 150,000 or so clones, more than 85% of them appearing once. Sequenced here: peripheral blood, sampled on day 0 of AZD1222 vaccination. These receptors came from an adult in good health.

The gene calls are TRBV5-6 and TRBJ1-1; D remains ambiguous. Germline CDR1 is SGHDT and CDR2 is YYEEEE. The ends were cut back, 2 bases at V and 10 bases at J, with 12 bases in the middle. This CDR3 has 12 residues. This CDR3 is CASSLPHARAFF. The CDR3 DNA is TGTGCCAGCAGCTTACCCCATGCTAGAGCTTTCTTT.

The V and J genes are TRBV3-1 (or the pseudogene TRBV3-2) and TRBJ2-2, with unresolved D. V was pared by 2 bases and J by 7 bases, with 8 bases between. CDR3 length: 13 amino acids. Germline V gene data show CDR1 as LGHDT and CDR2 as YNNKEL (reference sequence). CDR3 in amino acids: CASSQSRVGELFF. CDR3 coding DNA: TGTGCCAGCAGCCAAAGTAGGGTCGGGGAGCTGTTTTTT.

CDR3 nucleotide sequence: TGCGCCAGCAGCCCGAGGCAGGGTTCGGAAAAACTGTTTTTT. Translated, it gives CASSPRQGSEKLFF. V usage is TRBV5-1 and J usage is TRBJ1-4; TRBD1 might be the D (5 bases). V was clipped by 4 bases and J by 8 bases, with 15 bases between them. From germline, CDR1 is SGHRS and CDR2 YFSETQ. This CDR3 is built from 14 residues.

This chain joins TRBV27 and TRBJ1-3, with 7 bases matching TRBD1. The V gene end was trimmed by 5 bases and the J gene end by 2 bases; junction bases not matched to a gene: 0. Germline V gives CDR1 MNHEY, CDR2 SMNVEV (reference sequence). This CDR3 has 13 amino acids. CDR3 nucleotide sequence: TGTGCCAGCAGTGGGACAGCTGGAAACACCATATATTTT. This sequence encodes CASSGTAGNTIYF.